This TCR beta chain is drawn from a study of blood T cell repertoires in COVID-19. The overall study: The United States, Italy and Spain supplied acute and convalescent COVID-19 samples. T cells, B-cell-depleted T cells, or PBMCs provided the cDNA or gDNA that served as material.

Authors' data handling: Reference gene primer amplification yielded estimated nucleated cell counts. Data came from immunoSEQ multiplex PCR; TCRdb stores just in-frame clones and leaves some out. V, J and clone size were drawn from that table, and D and trimming were deduced from the DNA. The sample holds 300,000 to 350,000 clones, over 80% seen once. Per germline, CDR1 SEHNR and CDR2 FQNEAQ (reference sequence). V was clipped by 3 bases and J by 5 bases; unmatched bases: 6. The length of the CDR3 is 15 residues. Recovered participants had two consecutive negative NP/OP PCR tests, healthcare professional clearance, or symptom resolution.

Material: PBMCs or T cells enriched from blood (not recorded which). The gene calls are TRBV7-9 and TRBJ2-5; 10 bases match TRBD1. The clonotype was recovered from a woman between 18 and 29 years old who had recovered from COVID-19. The CDR3 region is CASSFGTGVSETQYF. The CDR3 DNA reads as TGTGCCAGCAGCTTCGGGACAGGGGTTTCCGAGACCCAGTACTTC.